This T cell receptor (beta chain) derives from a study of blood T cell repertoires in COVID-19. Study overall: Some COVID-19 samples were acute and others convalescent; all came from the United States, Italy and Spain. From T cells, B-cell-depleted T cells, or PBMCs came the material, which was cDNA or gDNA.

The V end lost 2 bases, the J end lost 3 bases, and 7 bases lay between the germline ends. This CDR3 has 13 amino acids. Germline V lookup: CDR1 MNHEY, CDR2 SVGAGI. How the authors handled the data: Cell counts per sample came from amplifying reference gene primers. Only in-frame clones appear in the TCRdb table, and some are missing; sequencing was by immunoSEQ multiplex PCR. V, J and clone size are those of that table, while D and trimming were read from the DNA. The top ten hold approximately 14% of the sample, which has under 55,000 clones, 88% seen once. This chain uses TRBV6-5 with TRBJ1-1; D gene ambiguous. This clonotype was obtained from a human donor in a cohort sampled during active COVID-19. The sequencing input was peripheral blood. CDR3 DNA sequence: TGTGCCAGCAGTTACAACAGTTACACTGAAGCTTTCTTT. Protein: CASSYNSYTEAFF.